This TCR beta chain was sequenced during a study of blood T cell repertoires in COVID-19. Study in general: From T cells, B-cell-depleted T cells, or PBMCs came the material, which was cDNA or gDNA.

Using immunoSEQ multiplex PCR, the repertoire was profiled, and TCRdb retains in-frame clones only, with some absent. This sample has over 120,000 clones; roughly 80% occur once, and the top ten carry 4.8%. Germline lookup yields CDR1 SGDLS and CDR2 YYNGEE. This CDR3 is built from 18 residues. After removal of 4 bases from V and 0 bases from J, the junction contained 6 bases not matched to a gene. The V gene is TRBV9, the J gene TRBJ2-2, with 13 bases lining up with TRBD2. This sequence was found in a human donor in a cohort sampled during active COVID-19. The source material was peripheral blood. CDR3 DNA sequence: TGTGCCAGCAGCCCCCGGACTAGCGGGAGTTCGAACACCGGGGAGCTGTTTTTT. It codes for CASSPRTSGSSNTGELFF.